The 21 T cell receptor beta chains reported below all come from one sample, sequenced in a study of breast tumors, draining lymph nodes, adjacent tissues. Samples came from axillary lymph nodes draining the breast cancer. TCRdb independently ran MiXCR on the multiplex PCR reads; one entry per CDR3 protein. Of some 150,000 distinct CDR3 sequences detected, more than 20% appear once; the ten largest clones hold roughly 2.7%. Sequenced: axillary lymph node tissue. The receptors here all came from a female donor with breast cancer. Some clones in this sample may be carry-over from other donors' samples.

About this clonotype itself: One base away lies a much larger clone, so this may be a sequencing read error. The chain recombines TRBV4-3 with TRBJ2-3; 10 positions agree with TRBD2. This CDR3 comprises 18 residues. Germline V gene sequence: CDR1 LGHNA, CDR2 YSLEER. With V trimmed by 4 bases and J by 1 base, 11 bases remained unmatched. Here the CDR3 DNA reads TGCGCCAGCAGCCGAGCCCTATCCGGGACTAGCGGCACAGATACGCAGTATTTT. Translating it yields CASSRALSGTSGTDTQYF.

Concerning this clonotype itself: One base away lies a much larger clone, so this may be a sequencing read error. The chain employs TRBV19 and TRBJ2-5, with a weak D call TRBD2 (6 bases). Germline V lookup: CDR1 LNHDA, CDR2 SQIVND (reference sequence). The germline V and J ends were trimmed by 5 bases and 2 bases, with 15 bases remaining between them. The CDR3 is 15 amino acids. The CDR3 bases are TGTGCCAGTAGTCCGGGGGTCGGGGGACAAGAGACCCAGTACTTC. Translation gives CASSPGVGGQETQYF.

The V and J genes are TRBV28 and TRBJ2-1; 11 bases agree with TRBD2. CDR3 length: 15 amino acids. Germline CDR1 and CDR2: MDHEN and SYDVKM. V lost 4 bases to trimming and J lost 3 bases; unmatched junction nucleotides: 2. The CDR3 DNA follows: TGTGCCAGCAGTTCGACTAGCGGGATCTACAATGAGCAGTTCTTC. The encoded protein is CASSSTSGIYNEQFF.

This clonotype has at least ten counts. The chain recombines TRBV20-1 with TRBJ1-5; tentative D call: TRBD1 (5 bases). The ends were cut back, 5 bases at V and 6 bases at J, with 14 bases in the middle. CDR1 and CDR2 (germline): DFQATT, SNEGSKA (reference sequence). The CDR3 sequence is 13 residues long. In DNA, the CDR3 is TGCAGTGCTTCTATGGGGCGAGGTCAGCCCCAGCATTTT. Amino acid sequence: CSASMGRGQPQHF.

Written as DNA, the CDR3 is TGTGCCAGCAGTTTATTGACGGGCCCGGAGACCCAGTACTTC. As protein: CASSLLTGPETQYF. V and J are TRBV28 and TRBJ2-5; D call uncertain. The ends were cut back, 1 base at V and 5 bases at J, with 11 bases in the middle. The CDR3 is made up of 14 amino acids. From germline, CDR1 is MDHEN and CDR2 SYDVKM.

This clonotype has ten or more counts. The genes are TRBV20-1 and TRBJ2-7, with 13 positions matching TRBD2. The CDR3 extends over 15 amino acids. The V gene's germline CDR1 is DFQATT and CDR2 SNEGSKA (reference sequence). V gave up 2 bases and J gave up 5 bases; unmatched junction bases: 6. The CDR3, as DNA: TGCAGTGCTAGAAATATCGGACTAGCGGGAGACGAGCAGTACTTC. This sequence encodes CSARNIGLAGDEQYF.

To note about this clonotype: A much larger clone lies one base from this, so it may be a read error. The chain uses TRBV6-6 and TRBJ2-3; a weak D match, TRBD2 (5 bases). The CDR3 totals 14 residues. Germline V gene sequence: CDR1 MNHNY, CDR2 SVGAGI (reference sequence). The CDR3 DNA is TGTGTCAGCAGTTACTTGGGCCCCCGGGGTACGCAGTATTTT. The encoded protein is CVSSYLGPRGTQYF.

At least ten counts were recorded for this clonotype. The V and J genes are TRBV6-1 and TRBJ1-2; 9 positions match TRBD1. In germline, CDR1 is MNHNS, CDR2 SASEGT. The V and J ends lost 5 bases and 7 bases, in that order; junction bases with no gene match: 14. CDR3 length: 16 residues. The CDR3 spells CASSPSAGTGMSGYTF. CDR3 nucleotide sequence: TGTGCCAGCAGTCCGTCGGCCGGGACAGGGATGAGTGGCTACACCTTC.

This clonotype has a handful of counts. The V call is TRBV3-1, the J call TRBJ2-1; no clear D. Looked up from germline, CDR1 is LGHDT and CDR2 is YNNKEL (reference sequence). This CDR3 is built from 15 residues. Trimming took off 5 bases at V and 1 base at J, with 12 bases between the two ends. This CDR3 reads CASSTEGRSYNEQFF. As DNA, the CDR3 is TGTGCCAGCAGCACAGAAGGCCGTTCCTACAATGAGCAGTTCTTC.

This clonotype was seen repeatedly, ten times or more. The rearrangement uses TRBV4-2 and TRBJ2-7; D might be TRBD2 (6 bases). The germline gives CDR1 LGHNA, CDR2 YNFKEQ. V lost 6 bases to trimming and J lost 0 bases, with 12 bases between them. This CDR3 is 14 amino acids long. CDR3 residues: CASSAGLTSYEQYF. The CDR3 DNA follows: TGTGCCAGCAGTGCGGGACTGACCTCCTACGAGCAGTACTTC.

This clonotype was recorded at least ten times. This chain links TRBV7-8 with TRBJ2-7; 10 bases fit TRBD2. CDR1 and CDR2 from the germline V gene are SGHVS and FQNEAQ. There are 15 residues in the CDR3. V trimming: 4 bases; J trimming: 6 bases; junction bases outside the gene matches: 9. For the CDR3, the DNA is TGTGCCAGCAGCTCGGGACTAGCGATATCGGGCGAGCAGTACTTC. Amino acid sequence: CASSSGLAISGEQYF.

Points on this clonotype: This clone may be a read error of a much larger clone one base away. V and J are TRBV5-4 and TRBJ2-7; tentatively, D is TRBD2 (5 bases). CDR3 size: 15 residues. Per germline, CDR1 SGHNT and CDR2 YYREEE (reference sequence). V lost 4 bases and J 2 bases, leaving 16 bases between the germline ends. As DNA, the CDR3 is TGTGCCAGCAGCCCGGGGTTCTACGAGACCTACGAGCAGTACTTC. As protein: CASSPGFYETYEQYF.

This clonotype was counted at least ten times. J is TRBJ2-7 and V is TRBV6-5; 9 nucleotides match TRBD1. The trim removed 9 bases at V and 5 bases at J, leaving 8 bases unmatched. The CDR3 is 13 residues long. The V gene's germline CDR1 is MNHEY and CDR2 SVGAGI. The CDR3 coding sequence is TGTGCCAGTAGGGGGACAGGGTCCCACGAGCAGTACTTC. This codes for CASRGTGSHEQYF.

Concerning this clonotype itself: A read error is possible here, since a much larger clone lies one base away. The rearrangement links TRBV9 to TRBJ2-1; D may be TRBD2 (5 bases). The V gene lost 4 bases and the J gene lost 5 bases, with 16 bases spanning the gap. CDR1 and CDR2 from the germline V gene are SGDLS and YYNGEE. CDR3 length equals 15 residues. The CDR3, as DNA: TGTGCCAGCAGCTCAGAGGGCGGACTCGACAATGAGCAGTTCTTC. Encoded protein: CASSSEGGLDNEQFF.

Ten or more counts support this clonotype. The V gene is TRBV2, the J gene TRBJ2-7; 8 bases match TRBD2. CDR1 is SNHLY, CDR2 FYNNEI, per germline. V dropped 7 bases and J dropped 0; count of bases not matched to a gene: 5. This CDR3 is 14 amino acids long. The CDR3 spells CASTPGGGSYEQYF. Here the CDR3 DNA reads TGTGCCAGCACCCCGGGAGGGGGCTCCTACGAGCAGTACTTC.

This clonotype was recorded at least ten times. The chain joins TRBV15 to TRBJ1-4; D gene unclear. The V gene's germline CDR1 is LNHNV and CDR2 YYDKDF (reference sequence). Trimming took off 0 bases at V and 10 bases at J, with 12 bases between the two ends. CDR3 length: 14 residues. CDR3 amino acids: CATSRDRRAGKLFF. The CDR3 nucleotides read TGTGCCACCAGCAGAGATCGAAGGGCTGGAAAACTGTTTTTT.

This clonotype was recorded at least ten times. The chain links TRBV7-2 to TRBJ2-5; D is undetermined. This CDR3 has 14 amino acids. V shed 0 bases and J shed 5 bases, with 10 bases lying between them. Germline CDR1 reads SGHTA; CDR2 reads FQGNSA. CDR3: CASSLALGWETQYF. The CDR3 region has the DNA TGTGCCAGCAGCTTAGCGTTGGGTTGGGAGACCCAGTACTTC.

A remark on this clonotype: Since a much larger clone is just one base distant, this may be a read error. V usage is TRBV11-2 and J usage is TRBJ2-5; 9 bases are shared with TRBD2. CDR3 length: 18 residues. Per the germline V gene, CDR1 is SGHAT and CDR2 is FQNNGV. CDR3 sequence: CVSSPGGSGSSPIETQYF. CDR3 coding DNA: TGTGTCAGCAGCCCAGGGGGTAGCGGGAGCTCCCCCATAGAGACCCAGTACTTC.

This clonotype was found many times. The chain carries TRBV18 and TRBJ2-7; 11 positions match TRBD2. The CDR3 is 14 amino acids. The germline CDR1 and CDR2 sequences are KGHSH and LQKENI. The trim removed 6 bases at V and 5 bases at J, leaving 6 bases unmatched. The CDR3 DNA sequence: TGTGCCAGCTCCCCGCTGACTAGCGGGAACGAGCAGTACTTC. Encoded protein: CASSPLTSGNEQYF.

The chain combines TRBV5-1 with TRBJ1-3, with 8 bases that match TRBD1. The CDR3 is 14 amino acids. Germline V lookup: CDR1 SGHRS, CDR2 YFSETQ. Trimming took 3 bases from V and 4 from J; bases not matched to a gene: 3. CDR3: CASSSGTGGNTIYF. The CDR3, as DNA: TGCGCCAGCAGCTCAGGGACAGGAGGAAACACCATATATTTT. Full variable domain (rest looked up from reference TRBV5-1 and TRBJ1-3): KAGVTQTPRYLIKTRGQQVTLSCSPISGHRSVSWYQQTPGQGLQFLFEYFSETQRNKGNFPGRFSGRQFSNSRSEMNVSTLELGDSALYLCASSSGTGGNTIYFGEGSWLTVV.

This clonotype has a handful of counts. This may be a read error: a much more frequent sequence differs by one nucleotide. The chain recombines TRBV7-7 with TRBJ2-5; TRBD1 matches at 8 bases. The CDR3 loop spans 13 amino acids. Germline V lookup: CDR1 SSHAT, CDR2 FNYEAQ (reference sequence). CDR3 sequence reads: CASSLDRGETQHF. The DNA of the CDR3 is TGTGCTAGCAGCTTAGACAGGGGAGAGACCCAGCACTTC.